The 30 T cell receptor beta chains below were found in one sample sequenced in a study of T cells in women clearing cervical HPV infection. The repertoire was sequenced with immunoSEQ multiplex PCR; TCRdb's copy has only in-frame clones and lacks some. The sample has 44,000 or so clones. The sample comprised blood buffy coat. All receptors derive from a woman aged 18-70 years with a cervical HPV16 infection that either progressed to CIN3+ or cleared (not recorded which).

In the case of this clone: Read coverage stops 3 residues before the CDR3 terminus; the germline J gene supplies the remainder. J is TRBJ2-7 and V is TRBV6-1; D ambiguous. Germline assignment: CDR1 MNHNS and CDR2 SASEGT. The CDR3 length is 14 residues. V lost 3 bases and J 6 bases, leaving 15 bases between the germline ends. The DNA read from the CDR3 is TGTGCCAGCAGTGACCAAGGCGGTGTGAGCGAG. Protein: CASSDQGGVSE. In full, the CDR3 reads CASSDQGGVSEQYF.

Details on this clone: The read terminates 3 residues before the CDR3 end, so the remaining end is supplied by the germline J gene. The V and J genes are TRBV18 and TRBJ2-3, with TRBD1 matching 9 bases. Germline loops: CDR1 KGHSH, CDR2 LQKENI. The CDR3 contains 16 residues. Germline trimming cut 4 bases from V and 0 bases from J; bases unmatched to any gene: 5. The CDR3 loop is CASSRTGDFSTDTQYF. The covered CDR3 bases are TGTGCCAGCTCACGGACAGGGGATTTTAGCACAGATACG.

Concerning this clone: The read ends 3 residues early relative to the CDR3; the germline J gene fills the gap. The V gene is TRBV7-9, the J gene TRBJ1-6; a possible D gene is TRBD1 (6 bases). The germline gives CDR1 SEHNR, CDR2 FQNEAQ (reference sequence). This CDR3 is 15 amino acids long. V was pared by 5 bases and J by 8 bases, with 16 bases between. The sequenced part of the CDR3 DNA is TGTGCCAGCAGCCGAGGGGTCAGGGGACATTCACCC. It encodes CASSRGVRGHSP. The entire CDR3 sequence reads CASSRGVRGHSPLHF.

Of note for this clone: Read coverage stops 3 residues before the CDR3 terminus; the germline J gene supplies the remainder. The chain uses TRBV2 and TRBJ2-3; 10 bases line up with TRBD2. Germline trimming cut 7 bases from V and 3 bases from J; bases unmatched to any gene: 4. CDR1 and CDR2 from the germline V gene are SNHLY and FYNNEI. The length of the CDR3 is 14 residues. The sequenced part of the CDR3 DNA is TGTGCCAGCATGCCGGGACTAGCGACAGATACG. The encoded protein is CASMPGLATDT. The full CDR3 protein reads CASMPGLATDTQYF.

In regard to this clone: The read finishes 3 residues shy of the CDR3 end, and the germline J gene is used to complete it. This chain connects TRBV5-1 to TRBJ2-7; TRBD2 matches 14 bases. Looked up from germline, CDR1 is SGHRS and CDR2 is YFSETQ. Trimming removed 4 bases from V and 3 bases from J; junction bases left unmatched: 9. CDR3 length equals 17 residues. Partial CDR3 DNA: TGCGCCAGCAGCCCGGGACTAGCGGGGGCCTTCAACTACGAG. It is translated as CASSPGLAGAFNYE. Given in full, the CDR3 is CASSPGLAGAFNYEQYF.

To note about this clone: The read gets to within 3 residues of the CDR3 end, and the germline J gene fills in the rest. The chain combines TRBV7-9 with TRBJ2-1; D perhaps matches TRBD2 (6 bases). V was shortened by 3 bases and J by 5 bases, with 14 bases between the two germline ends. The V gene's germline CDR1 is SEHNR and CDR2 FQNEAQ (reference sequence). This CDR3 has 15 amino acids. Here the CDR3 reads CASSFYGGADNEQFF. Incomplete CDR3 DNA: TGTGCCAGCAGCTTTTACGGCGGGGCCGACAATGAG.

The CDR3 sequence: CSFHDRGEETQYF. The covered CDR3 bases are TGCAGTTTCCACGACAGGGGCGAGGAGACC. The V and J genes are TRBV20-1 and TRBJ2-5, with TRBD1 matching over 8 bases. The read halts 3 residues ahead of the CDR3 end, with the missing end drawn from the germline J gene. The CDR3 is made up of 13 amino acids. The germline V gene encodes CDR1 DFQATT and CDR2 SNEGSKA (reference sequence). Trimming removed 8 bases from V and 5 bases from J; junction bases left unmatched: 10.

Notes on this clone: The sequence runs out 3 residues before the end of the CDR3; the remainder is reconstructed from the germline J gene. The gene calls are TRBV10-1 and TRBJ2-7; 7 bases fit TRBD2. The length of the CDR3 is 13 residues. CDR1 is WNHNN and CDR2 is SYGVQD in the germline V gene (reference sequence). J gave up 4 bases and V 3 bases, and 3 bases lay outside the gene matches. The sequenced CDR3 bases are TGCGCCAGCAGTGAAGCGGGGAGGTACGAG. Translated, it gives CASSEAGRYE. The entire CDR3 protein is CASSEAGRYEQYF.

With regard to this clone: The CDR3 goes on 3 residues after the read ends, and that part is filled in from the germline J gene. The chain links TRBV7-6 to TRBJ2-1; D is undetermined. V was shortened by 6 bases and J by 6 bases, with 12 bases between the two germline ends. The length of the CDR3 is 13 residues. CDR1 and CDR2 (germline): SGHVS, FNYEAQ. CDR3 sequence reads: CASRSESANEQFF. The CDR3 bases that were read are TGTGCCAGCAGATCGGAGAGCGCCAATGAG.

This CDR3 is CATSLGTASTDTQYF. CDR3 DNA (partial): TGTGCCACCAGCTTAGGGACAGCTAGCACAGATACG. The chain has TRBV24-1 and TRBJ2-3; 7 bases map to TRBD1. From the germline J gene comes the end of the CDR3, since the read stops 3 residues before it. The length of the CDR3 is 15 residues. V lost 7 bases and J lost 0; bases outside the gene matches: 6. CDR1 KGHDR and CDR2 SFDVKD come from the germline V gene.

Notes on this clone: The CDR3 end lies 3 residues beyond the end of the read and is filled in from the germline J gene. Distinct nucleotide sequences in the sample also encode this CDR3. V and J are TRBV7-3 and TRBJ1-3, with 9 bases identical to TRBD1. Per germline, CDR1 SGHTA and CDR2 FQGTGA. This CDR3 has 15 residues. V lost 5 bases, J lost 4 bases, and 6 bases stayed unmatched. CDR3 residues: CASSPGTGSGNTIYF. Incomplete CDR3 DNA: TGTGCCAGCAGCCCCGGGACAGGGTCCGGAAACACC.

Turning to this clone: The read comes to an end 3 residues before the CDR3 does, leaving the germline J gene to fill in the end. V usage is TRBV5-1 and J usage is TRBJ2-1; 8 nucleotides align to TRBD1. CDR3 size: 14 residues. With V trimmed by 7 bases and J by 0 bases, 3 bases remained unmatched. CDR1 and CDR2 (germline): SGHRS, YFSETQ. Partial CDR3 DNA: TGCGCCAGCGATACAGGGGGCTCCTACAATGAG. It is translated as CASDTGGSYNE. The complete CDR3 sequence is CASDTGGSYNEQFF.

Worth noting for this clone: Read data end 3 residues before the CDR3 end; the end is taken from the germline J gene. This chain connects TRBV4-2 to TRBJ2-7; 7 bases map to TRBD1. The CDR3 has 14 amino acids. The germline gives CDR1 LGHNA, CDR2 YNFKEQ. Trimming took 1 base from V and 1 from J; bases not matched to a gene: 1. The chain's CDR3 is CASSQGGQSYEQYF. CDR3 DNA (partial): TGTGCCAGCAGCCAAGGGGGACAGTCCTACGAG.

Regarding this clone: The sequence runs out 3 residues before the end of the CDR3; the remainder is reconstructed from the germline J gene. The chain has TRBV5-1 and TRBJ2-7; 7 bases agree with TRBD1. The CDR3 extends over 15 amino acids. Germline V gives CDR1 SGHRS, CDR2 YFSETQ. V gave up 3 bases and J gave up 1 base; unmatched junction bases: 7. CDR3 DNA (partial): TGCGCCAGCAGCTCGGGACAGCTCACTTCCTACGAG. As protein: CASSSGQLTSYE. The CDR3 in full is CASSSGQLTSYEQYF.

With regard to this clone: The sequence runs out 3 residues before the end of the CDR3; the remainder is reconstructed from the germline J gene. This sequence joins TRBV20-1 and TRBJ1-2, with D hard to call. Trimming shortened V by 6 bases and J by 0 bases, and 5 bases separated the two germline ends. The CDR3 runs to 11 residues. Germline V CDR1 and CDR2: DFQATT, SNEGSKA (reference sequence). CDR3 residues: CSAYPNYGYTF. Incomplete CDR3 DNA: TGCAGTGCATATCCTAACTATGGC.

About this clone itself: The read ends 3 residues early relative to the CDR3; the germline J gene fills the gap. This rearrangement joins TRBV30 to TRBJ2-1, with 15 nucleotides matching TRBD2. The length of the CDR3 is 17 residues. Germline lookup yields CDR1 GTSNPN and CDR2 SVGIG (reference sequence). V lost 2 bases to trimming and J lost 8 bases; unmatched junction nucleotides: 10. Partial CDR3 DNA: TGTGCCTGGAGTTCGGGACTAGCGGGGGGTCGAGGGGATGAG. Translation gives CAWSSGLAGGRGDE. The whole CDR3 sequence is CAWSSGLAGGRGDEQFF. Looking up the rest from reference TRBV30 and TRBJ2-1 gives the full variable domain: SQTIHQWPATLVQPVGSPLSLECTVEGTSNPNLYWYRQAAGRGLQLLFYSVGIGQISSEVPQNLSASRPQDRQFILSSKKLLLSDSGFYLCAWSSGLAGGRGDEQFFGPGTRLTVL.

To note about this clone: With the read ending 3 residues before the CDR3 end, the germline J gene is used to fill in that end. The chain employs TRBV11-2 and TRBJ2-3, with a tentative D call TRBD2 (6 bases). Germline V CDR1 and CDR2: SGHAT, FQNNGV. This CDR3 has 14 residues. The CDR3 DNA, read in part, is TGTGCCAGCAGCGTTACGACTAGGAGAGAGACG. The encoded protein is CASSVTTRRET. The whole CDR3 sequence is CASSVTTRRETQYF.

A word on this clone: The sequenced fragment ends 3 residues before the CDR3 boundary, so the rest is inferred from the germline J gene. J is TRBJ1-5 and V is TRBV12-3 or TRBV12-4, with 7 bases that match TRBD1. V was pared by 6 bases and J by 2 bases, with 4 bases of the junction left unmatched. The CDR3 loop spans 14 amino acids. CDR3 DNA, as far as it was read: TGTGCCAGCAGCCTAGGACAGGGCAATCAGCCC. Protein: CASSLGQGNQP. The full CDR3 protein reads CASSLGQGNQPQHF.

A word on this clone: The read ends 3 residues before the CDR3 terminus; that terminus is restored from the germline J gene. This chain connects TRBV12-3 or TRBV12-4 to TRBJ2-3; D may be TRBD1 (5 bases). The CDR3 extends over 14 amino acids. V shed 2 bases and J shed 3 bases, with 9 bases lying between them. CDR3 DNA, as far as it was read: TGTGCCAGCAGTTTACTCCAGGGAACAGATACG. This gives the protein CASSLLQGTDT. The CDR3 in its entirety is CASSLLQGTDTQYF.

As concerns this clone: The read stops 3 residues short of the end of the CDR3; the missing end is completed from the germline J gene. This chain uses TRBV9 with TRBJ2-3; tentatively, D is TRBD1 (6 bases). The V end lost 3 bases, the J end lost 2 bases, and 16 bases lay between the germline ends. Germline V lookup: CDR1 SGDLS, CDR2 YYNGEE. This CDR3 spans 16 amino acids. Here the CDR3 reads CASSAEDSYYTDTQYF. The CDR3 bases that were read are TGTGCCAGCAGCGCAGAGGACAGCTATTACACAGATACG.

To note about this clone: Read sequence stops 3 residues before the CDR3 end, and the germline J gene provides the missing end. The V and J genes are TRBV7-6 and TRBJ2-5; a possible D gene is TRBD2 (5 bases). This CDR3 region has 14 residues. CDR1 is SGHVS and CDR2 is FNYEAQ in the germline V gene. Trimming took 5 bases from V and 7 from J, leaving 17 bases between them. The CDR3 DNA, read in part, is TGTGCCAGCAGCCCGCAGGAGGCGGCGGGGACC. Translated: CASSPQEAAGT. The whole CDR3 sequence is CASSPQEAAGTQYF.

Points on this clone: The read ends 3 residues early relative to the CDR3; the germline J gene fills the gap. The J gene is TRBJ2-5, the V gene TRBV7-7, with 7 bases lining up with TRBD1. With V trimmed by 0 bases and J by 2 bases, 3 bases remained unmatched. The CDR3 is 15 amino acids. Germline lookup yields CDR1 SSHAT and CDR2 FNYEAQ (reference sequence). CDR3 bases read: TGTGCCAGCAGCTTAGCGCAGGGGGTGCAAGAGACC. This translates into CASSLAQGVQET. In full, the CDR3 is CASSLAQGVQETQYF.

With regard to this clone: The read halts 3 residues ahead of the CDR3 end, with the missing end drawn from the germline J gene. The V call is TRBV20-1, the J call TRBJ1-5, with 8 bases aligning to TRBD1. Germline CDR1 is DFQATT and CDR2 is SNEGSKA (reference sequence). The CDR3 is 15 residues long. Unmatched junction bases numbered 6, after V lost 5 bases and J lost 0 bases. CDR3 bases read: TGCAGTGCTTACAGGGGGGGGGTTAGCAATCAGCCC. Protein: CSAYRGGVSNQP. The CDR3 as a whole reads CSAYRGGVSNQPQHF.

The covered CDR3 bases are TGCAGTGCTACGACAGGGTACACTGAA. Encoded protein: CSATTGYTE. The full CDR3 sequence reads CSATTGYTEAFF. The chain recombines TRBV20-1 with TRBJ1-1, with 7 bases aligning to TRBD1. The read terminates 3 residues ahead of where the CDR3 ends, so the germline J gene completes it. The CDR3 is 12 amino acids. V lost 4 bases, J lost 3 bases, and 2 bases stayed unmatched. Germline V gene lookup returns CDR1 DFQATT and CDR2 SNEGSKA (reference sequence).

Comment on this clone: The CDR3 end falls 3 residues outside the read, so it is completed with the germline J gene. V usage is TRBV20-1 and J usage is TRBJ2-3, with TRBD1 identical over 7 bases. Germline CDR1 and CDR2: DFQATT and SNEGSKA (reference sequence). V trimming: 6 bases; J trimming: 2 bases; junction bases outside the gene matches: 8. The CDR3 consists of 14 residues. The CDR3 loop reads CSATGTDDTDTQYF. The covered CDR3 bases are TGCAGTGCAACCGGGACAGACGACACAGATACG.

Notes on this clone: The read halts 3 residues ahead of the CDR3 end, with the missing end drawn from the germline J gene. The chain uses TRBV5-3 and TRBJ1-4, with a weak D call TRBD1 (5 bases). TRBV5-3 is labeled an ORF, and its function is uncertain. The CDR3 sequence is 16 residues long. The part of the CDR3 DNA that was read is TGTGCCAGAAGCTTCTTGCCGGGACTGACTAATTCACCA. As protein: CARSFLPGLTNSP. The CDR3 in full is CARSFLPGLTNSPLFF.

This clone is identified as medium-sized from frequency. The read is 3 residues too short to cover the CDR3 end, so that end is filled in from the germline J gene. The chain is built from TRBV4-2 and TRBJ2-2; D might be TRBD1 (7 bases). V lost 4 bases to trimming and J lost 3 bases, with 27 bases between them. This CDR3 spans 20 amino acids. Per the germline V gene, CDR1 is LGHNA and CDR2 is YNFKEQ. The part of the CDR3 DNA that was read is TGTGCCAGCAGCCCCGCCGGCAGGGGGGCGATCTTTGGGGACACCGGGGAG. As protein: CASSPAGRGAIFGDTGE. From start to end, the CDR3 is CASSPAGRGAIFGDTGELFF.

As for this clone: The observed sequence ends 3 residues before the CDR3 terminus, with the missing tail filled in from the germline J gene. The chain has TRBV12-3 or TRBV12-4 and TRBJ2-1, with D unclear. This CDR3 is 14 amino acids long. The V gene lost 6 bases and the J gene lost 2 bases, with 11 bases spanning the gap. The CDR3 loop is CASRPGSTYNEQFF. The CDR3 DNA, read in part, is TGTGCCAGCAGACCGGGTTCTACCTACAATGAG.

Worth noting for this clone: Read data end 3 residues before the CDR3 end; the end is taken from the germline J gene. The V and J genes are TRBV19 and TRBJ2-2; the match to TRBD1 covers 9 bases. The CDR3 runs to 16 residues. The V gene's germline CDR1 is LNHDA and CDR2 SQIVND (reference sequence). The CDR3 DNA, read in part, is TGTGCCAGTAGTAGCTTACAGGGGGCGCGAAGTGAAAAG. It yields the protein CASSSLQGARSEK. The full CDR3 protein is CASSSLQGARSEKLFF.

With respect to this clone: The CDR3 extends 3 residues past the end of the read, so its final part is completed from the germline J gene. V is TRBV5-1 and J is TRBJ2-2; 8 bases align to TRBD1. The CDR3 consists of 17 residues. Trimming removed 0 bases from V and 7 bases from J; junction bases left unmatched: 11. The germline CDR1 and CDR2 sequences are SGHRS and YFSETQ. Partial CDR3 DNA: TGCGCCAGCAGCTTGGCCGCGGCAGGGGGCTGGAACGGGGAG. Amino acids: CASSLAAAGGWNGE. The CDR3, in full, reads CASSLAAAGGWNGELFF.